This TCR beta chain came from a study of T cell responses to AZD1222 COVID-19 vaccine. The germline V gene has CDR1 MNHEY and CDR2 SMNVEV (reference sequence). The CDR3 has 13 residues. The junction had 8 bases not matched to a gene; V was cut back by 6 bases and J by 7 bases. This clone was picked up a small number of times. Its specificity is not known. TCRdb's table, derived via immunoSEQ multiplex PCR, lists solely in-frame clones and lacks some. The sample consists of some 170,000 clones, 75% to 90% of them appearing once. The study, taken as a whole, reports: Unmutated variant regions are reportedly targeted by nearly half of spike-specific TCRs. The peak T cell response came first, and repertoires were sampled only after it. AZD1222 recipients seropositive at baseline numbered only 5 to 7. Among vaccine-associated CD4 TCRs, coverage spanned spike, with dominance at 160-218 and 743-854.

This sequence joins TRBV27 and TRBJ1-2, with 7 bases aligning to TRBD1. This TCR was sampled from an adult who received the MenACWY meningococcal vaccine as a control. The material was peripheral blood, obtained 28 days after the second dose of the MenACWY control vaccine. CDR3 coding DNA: TGTGCCAGCAGCAGAGACAGGGTGGGTGGCTACACCTTC. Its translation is CASSRDRVGGYTF.